The TCR beta chain under discussion was sequenced for a study of T cells in Graves' hyperthyroidism and ophthalmopathy. There are many counts of this clonotype. CDR1 and CDR2 from the germline V gene are LGHDT and YNNKEL (reference sequence). The CDR3 consists of 16 residues. Trimming left V 3 bases short and J 3 bases short, with 14 bases between. Amplified TCR beta CDR3 regions derived from RNA transcripts. Carried out on the TCR CDR3, a first-round RT-PCR used the HTBI primer set. Using its own MiXCR run on the multiplex PCR reads, TCRdb lists one record per CDR3 protein. The sample records approximately 740,000 distinct CDR3 sequences, 13% to 15% being singletons.

The chain carries TRBV3-1 and TRBJ1-4; D unclear. The sample was blood. The clonotype comes from a woman younger than 35 with Graves' hyperthyroidism. The CDR3 DNA is TGTGCCAGCAGCCAGGCGGCGGTGGGTCCTAATGAAAAACTGTTTTTT. Its translation is CASSQAAVGPNEKLFF.